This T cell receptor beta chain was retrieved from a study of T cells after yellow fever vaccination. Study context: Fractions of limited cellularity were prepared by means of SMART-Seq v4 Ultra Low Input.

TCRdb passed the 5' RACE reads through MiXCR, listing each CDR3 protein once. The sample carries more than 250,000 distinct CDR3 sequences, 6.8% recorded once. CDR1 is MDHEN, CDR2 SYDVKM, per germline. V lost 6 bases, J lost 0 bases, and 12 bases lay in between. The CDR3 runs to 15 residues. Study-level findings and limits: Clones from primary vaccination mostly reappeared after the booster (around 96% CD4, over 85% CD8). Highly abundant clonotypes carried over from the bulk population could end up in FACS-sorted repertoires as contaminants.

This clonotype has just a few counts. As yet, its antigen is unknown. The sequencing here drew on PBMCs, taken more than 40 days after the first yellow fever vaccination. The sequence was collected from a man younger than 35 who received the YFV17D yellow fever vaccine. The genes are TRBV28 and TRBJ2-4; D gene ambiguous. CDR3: CASSPGVLAKNIQYF. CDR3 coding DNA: TGTGCCAGCAGCCCAGGAGTGTTAGCCAAAAACATTCAGTACTTC.